The 29 T cell receptor beta chains in this list originate from one sample, sequenced in a study of blood T cell repertoires in COVID-19. Sequencing used immunoSEQ multiplex PCR; TCRdb keeps in-frame clones, though not all of them. The repertoire holds over 45,000 clones, roughly 80% seen once, with about 7% in the top ten. The sample consisted of peripheral blood. The receptors were gathered from a man between 60 and 75 years old with active COVID-19.

This chain links TRBV12-3 or TRBV12-4 with TRBJ2-7, with D tentatively TRBD1 (5 bases). The CDR3 contains 11 residues. The germline V and J ends were trimmed by 7 bases and 5 bases, with 9 bases remaining between them. CDR3 region: CASTRGNEQYF. Here the CDR3 DNA reads TGTGCCAGCACAAGGGGCAACGAGCAGTACTTC.

The chain has TRBV27 and TRBJ2-7; D might be TRBD1 (8 bases). The CDR3 runs 15 residues. Germline values: CDR1 MNHEY, CDR2 SMNVEV (reference sequence). V dropped 0 bases and J dropped 6 bases, with 15 bases sitting between them. CDR3 amino acids: CASSLSVTGEGEQYF. CDR3 coding DNA: TGTGCCAGCAGTTTATCCGTGACAGGGGAGGGCGAGCAGTACTTC.

This clone was seen a single time. V is TRBV11-2 and J is TRBJ2-7; TRBD2 aligns across 8 bases. The V segment lost 5 bases and the J segment 7 bases; nucleotides outside the gene matches: 13. The CDR3 covers 15 residues. Per the germline V gene, CDR1 is SGHAT and CDR2 is FQNNGV. CDR3 amino acids: CASSPRVGSGIEQYF. DNA for the CDR3: TGTGCCAGCAGCCCGAGAGTGGGTAGCGGGATAGAGCAGTACTTC.

The rearrangement links TRBV6-5 to TRBJ2-1; TRBD2 agrees at 11 bases. CDR3 length: 15 residues. From germline, CDR1 is MNHEY and CDR2 SVGAGI. V lost 7 bases, J lost 8 bases, and 10 bases stayed unmatched. CDR3 sequence reads: CASIPLAGVFHEQFF. The CDR3 nucleotides are TGTGCCAGCATCCCACTAGCGGGAGTTTTCCATGAGCAGTTCTTC.

This sequence joins TRBV5-5 and TRBJ2-6; perhaps TRBD1 as D (6 bases). V was cut by 4 bases and J by 0 bases, with 11 bases left in between. The CDR3 covers 16 residues. Germline values: CDR1 SGHKS, CDR2 YYEKEE (reference sequence). CDR3: CASSTFRGSGANVLTF. CDR3 bases: TGTGCCAGCAGCACATTCAGGGGCTCTGGGGCCAACGTCCTGACTTTC.

The gene calls are TRBV6-5 and TRBJ2-6, with D maybe TRBD2 (6 bases). The CDR3 sequence is 14 residues long. The germline V and J ends were trimmed by 8 bases and 0 bases, with 8 bases remaining between them. Germline CDR1 and CDR2: MNHEY and SVGAGI. This chain's CDR3 is CASGRDSGANVLTF. The CDR3 bases are TGTGCCAGCGGGCGGGACTCTGGGGCCAACGTCCTGACTTTC.

The rearrangement links TRBV19 to TRBJ2-1; D is perhaps TRBD1 (5 bases). Per the germline V gene, CDR1 is LNHDA and CDR2 is SQIVND (reference sequence). The germline V and J ends were trimmed by 6 bases and 2 bases, with 17 bases remaining between them. This CDR3 comprises 16 residues. This CDR3 reads CASRASTDITYNEQFF. In nucleotides, the CDR3 is TGTGCCAGTAGGGCTTCGACAGACATCACCTACAATGAGCAGTTCTTC.

The CDR3 region has the DNA TGTGCCAGCAGTGTCGGCTTTCCAGGCACCGGGGAGCTGTTTTTT. Amino acid sequence: CASSVGFPGTGELFF. The chain links TRBV6-4 to TRBJ2-2; D remains unclear. Germline loops: CDR1 MRHNA, CDR2 SNTAGT. The CDR3 consists of 15 residues. The V end was cut by 4 bases, the J end by 4 bases, with 13 bases between.

This clone showed up just once. This chain uses TRBV5-1 with TRBJ2-1; a weak D match, TRBD2 (5 bases). V gave up 3 bases and J gave up 10 bases, with 20 bases separating them. Germline V lookup: CDR1 SGHRS, CDR2 YFSETQ. The length of the CDR3 is 15 residues. In DNA form, the CDR3 reads TGCGCCAGCAGCTCTGGACTCATCCCCCCAGAAGAGCAGTTCTTC. The encoded protein is CASSSGLIPPEEQFF.

The J gene is TRBJ1-2, the V gene TRBV7-9; D unclear. CDR1 is SEHNR, CDR2 FQNEAQ, per germline (reference sequence). The CDR3 runs to 15 residues. V gave up 1 base and J gave up 0 bases, with 9 bases separating them. The CDR3 here is CASSLGTGTNYGYTF. The CDR3 DNA follows: TGTGCCAGCAGCTTAGGGACGGGGACTAACTATGGCTACACCTTC.

The rearrangement uses TRBV28 and TRBJ2-7; TRBD1 aligns across 11 bases. The ends lost 8 bases at V and 3 bases at J; junction bases unmatched: 9. Germline V gene lookup returns CDR1 MDHEN and CDR2 SYDVKM. The CDR3 covers 15 residues. This CDR3 reads CASSAGTGGGYEQYF. DNA of the CDR3: TGTGCCAGCTCGGCAGGGACAGGGGGGGGCTACGAGCAGTACTTC.

The genes are TRBV10-1 and TRBJ2-3; D remains unclear. Germline values: CDR1 WNHNN, CDR2 SYGVQD (reference sequence). V was shortened by 2 bases and J by 2 bases, with 8 bases between the two germline ends. CDR3 size: 14 residues. CDR3 sequence: CASSEKQFTDTQYF. The CDR3 DNA reads as TGCGCCAGCAGTGAGAAACAGTTCACAGATACGCAGTATTTT.

The V gene is TRBV5-1, the J gene TRBJ2-1; a possible D gene is TRBD2 (6 bases). CDR3 length: 16 residues. Germline lookup yields CDR1 SGHRS and CDR2 YFSETQ. Trimming cost V 4 bases and J 0 bases, with 14 bases left between them. Here the CDR3 reads CASSGGSGYSYNEQFF. CDR3 sequence (DNA): TGCGCCAGCAGCGGGGGGAGCGGATACTCCTACAATGAGCAGTTCTTC.

In this sample, this clone turned up a few times. V usage is TRBV27 and J usage is TRBJ2-7; 10 bases align to TRBD2. V gave up 3 bases and J gave up 5 bases; unmatched junction bases: 7. CDR3 length equals 15 residues. Germline assignment: CDR1 MNHEY and CDR2 SMNVEV (reference sequence). Here the CDR3 reads CASSFPLAGAHEQYF. The CDR3 DNA sequence: TGTGCCAGCAGTTTCCCCCTAGCGGGAGCCCACGAGCAGTACTTC.

The J gene is TRBJ1-2, the V gene TRBV6-2 or TRBV6-3; D might be TRBD1 (6 bases). Germline V gene data show CDR1 as MNHEY and CDR2 as SVGEGT. V was pared by 2 bases and J by 4 bases, with 8 bases between. The CDR3 contains 13 residues. CDR3 sequence reads: CASSYRDTYGYTF. For the CDR3, the DNA is TGTGCCAGCAGTTACCGGGACACCTATGGCTACACCTTC.

This chain uses TRBV4-1 with TRBJ1-6; 7 bases fit TRBD1. This CDR3 has 13 amino acids. CDR1 is MGHRA and CDR2 is YSYEKL in the germline V gene. The trim removed 8 bases at V and 6 bases at J, leaving 4 bases unmatched. The CDR3, as DNA: TGCGCCAGCCAACGACAGGGTAATTCACCCCTCCACTTT. Encoded protein: CASQRQGNSPLHF.

The CDR3 here is CASYRGRSYNEQFF. CDR3 in DNA: TGTGCCAGCTACCGGGGGAGGTCCTACAATGAGCAGTTCTTC. The rearrangement uses TRBV7-2 and TRBJ2-1; D might be TRBD2 (6 bases). CDR3 length: 14 residues. Trimming took 8 bases from V and 1 from J, leaving 12 bases between them. Germline lookup yields CDR1 SGHTA and CDR2 FQGNSA. Combining the CDR3 with reference TRBV7-2 and TRBJ2-1 gives the whole variable domain GAGVSQSPSNKVTEKGKDVELRCDPISGHTALYWYRQSLGQGLEFLIYFQGNSAPDKSGLPSDRFSAERTGGSVSTLTIQRTQQEDSAVYLCASYRGRSYNEQFFGPGTRLTVL.

CDR3 coding DNA: TGTGCCAGCTCACCAGGACAGACTAATTCACCCCTCCACTTT. This translates into CASSPGQTNSPLHF. V gene TRBV18 combines with J gene TRBJ1-6; D may be TRBD1 (6 bases). The V gene lost 2 bases and the J gene lost 6 bases, with 8 bases spanning the gap. This CDR3 is built from 14 residues. Germline V CDR1 and CDR2: KGHSH, LQKENI. The entire variable domain, with the rest obtained from reference TRBV18 and TRBJ1-6, is as follows: NAGVMQNPRHLVRRRGQEARLRCSPMKGHSHVYWYRQLPEEGLKFMVYLQKENIIDESGMPKERFSAEFPKEGPSILRIQQVVRGDSAAYFCASSPGQTNSPLHFGNGTRLTVT.

This chain uses TRBV19 with TRBJ2-7, with TRBD2 matching 13 bases. J lost 6 bases, V lost 4 bases, and 3 bases had no gene match. Germline V gene data show CDR1 as LNHDA and CDR2 as SQIVND (reference sequence). CDR3 length: 14 residues. As DNA, the CDR3 is TGTGCCAGTAGTACCCGACTAGCGGGAGGCGAGCAGTACTTC. As protein: CASSTRLAGGEQYF.

V gene TRBV28 combines with J gene TRBJ2-1; 7 positions match TRBD1. V shed 6 bases, J shed 10 bases, and the junction held 15 bases outside the gene matches. CDR1 is MDHEN and CDR2 is SYDVKM in the germline V gene. CDR3 length: 15 residues. CDR3 DNA: TGTGCCAGCAGCTCCCCGGGACAGCGGTTTGGGGAGCAGTTCTTC. Residues: CASSSPGQRFGEQFF.

This clone was detected once. The chain has TRBV19 and TRBJ1-2; 7 nucleotides line up with TRBD1. CDR3 length equals 13 residues. The junction had 3 bases not matched to a gene; V was cut back by 5 bases and J by 3 bases. In germline, CDR1 is LNHDA, CDR2 SQIVND (reference sequence). CDR3 in amino acids: CASSRTGDYGYTF. CDR3 sequence (DNA): TGTGCCAGTAGTCGGACAGGAGACTATGGCTACACCTTC.

This rearrangement joins TRBV7-2 to TRBJ2-3; D is ambiguous. Germline V gene data show CDR1 as SGHTA and CDR2 as FQGNSA. This CDR3 has 15 residues. V was cut by 1 base and J by 2 bases, with 10 bases left in between. The CDR3 sequence: CASSLDGLDTDTQYF. CDR3 in DNA: TGTGCCAGCAGCTTAGACGGCCTAGACACAGATACGCAGTATTTT.

The chain joins TRBV27 to TRBJ2-7; the match to TRBD2 covers 9 bases. The junction had 5 bases not matched to a gene; V was cut back by 2 bases and J by 6 bases. The CDR3 loop spans 14 amino acids. Germline values: CDR1 MNHEY, CDR2 SMNVEV (reference sequence). This chain's CDR3 is CASSLIAGVSEQYF. CDR3 coding DNA: TGTGCCAGCAGTTTAATAGCGGGAGTATCCGAGCAGTACTTC.

The chain employs TRBV2 and TRBJ1-1, with D maybe TRBD1 (5 bases). The CDR3 has 12 residues. V lost 7 bases and J 2 bases, leaving 8 bases between the germline ends. Germline V CDR1 and CDR2: SNHLY, FYNNEI. In DNA, the CDR3 is TGTGCCAGCATCCAGGGCAACACTGAAGCTTTCTTT. Amino acid sequence: CASIQGNTEAFF.

The gene calls are TRBV27 and TRBJ1-5; 7 bases match TRBD1. The J segment lost 2 bases and the V segment lost 5 bases, leaving 9 bases of the junction unmatched. In germline, CDR1 is MNHEY, CDR2 SMNVEV (reference sequence). CDR3 length: 16 residues. CDR3 in amino acids: CASSLWGQTGNQPQHF. CDR3 sequence (DNA): TGTGCCAGCAGTCTATGGGGACAGACCGGCAATCAGCCCCAGCATTTT.

The CDR3 is CASGRLPQETQYF. The CDR3 DNA sequence: TGCGCCAGCGGCAGGCTACCCCAAGAGACCCAGTACTTC. The rearrangement uses TRBV4-1 and TRBJ2-5; D uncertain. The CDR3 spans 13 residues. V was shortened by 8 bases and J by 1 base, with 11 bases between the two germline ends. Germline-derived CDR1 and CDR2 are MGHRA and YSYEKL.

The rearrangement uses TRBV30 and TRBJ2-7; D may correspond to TRBD1 or TRBD2 (6 bases each). The germline CDR1 and CDR2 sequences are GTSNPN and SVGIG (reference sequence). Trimming shortened V by 5 bases and J by 0 bases, and 11 bases separated the two germline ends. The CDR3 length is 13 residues. CDR3 region: CAWGGRSSYEQYF. The CDR3 DNA is TGTGCCTGGGGGGGGCGGAGCTCCTACGAGCAGTACTTC.

This chain uses TRBV19 with TRBJ2-1; the D gene is possibly TRBD2 (6 bases). V was trimmed by 8 bases and J by 4 bases, leaving 15 bases between them. From germline, CDR1 is LNHDA and CDR2 SQIVND (reference sequence). This CDR3 is 14 amino acids long. The CDR3 nucleotides read TGTGCCAGTCAACCATTTGGACTATACAATGAGCAGTTCTTC. The encoded protein is CASQPFGLYNEQFF. Combining the CDR3 with reference TRBV19 and TRBJ2-1 gives the whole variable domain DGGITQSPKYLFRKEGQNVTLSCEQNLNHDAMYWYRQDPGQGLRLIYYSQIVNDFQKGDIAEGYSVSREKKESFPLTVTSAQKNPTAFYLCASQPFGLYNEQFFGPGTRLTVL.

This chain links TRBV19 with TRBJ2-2, with 9 nucleotides matching TRBD1. V shed 3 bases and J 3 bases; nucleotides not matched to a gene: 5. The CDR3 length is 16 residues. In germline, CDR1 is LNHDA, CDR2 SQIVND (reference sequence). CDR3 sequence (DNA): TGTGCCAGTAGTATGTCCGGGACAGGGTACACCGGGGAGCTGTTTTTT. Translation: CASSMSGTGYTGELFF.